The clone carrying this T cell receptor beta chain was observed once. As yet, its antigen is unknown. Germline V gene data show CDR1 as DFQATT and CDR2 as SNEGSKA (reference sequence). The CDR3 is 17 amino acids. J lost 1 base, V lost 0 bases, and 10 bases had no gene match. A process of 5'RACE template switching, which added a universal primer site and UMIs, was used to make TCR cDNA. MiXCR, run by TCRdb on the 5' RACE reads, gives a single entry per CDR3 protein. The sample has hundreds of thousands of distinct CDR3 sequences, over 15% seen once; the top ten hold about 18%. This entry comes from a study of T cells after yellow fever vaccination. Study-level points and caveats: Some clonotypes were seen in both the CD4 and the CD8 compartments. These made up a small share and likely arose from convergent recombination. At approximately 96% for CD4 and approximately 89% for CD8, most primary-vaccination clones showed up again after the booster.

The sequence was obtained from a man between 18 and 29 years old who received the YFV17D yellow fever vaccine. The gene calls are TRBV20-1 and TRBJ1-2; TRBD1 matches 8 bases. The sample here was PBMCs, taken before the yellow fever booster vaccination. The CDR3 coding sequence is TGCAGTGCTAGAGATCCGGACAGGGCAATCTTTAACTATGGCTACACCTTC. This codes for CSARDPDRAIFNYGYTF.